The clone carrying this T cell receptor beta chain occurred a few times. Its antigen is still unknown. With 4 bases removed from V and 2 bases from J, the gap between germline ends came to 12 bases. The CDR3 has 14 amino acids. Per germline, CDR1 LGHDT and CDR2 YNNKEL (reference sequence). The data belong to a study of T cells in Graves' hyperthyroidism and ophthalmopathy. General observations from the study: Classification by a 13 V-J model distinguished ophthalmopathy from stable hyperthyroidism.

Amplified TCR beta CDR3 regions derived from RNA transcripts. First-round RT-PCR with HTBI primers amplified the TCR CDR3 region. TCRdb ran MiXCR on the multiplex PCR reads and lists one entry per CDR3 protein. The data hold 450,000 to 650,000 distinct CDR3 sequences, with roughly 17% observed a single time. This clonotype was obtained from a woman under 30 with Graves' ophthalmopathy. Source material: blood. This chain links TRBV3-1 with TRBJ2-7; D uncertain. The DNA of the CDR3 is TGTGCCAGCAGCCTCCCGGGCCTAACCTACGAGCAGTACTTC. This codes for CASSLPGLTYEQYF.